The source of this TCR beta chain is a study of CD8 T cells in Susac syndrome. Study-wide results and caveats: The CD4+ T cell repertoire of patients with Susac syndrome showed no detectable clonal expansion.

The V gene lost 0 bases and the J gene lost 0 bases, with 13 bases spanning the gap. The CDR3 covers 17 residues. The germline gives CDR1 SGHRS, CDR2 YFSETQ. Comment on this clonotype: Its target is not known.

CD8+ and CD4+ T cells from blood underwent TCR beta sequencing, which was carried out in a high-throughput format. The patients with Susac syndrome were individuals who fulfilled the recently defined diagnostic criteria for disease that was either definite or probable. The authors reverse transcribed roughly 0.5 to 1 ug RNA with random hexamers. TCRdb re-analysed the immunoSEQ multiplex PCR reads in MiXCR, keeping a single row per CDR3 protein. The repertoire consists of 170,000 or so distinct CDR3 sequences, with 85% to 95% occurring once and the leading ten covering 0.099%. The source is a human donor with Susac syndrome. The J gene is TRBJ2-1, the V gene TRBV5-1; weak D call: TRBD2 (6 bases). Sequencing was performed on CD4+ T cells from PBMCs. The CDR3: CASSLVRGGNSYNEQFF. Written as DNA, the CDR3 is TGCGCCAGCAGCTTGGTTAGGGGCGGGAACTCCTACAATGAGCAGTTCTTC. Together with reference TRBV5-1 and TRBJ2-1, the CDR3 gives the full variable domain: KAGVTQTPRYLIKTRGQQVTLSCSPISGHRSVSWYQQTPGQGLQFLFEYFSETQRNKGNFPGRFSGRQFSNSRSEMNVSTLELGDSALYLCASSLVRGGNSYNEQFFGPGTRLTVL.